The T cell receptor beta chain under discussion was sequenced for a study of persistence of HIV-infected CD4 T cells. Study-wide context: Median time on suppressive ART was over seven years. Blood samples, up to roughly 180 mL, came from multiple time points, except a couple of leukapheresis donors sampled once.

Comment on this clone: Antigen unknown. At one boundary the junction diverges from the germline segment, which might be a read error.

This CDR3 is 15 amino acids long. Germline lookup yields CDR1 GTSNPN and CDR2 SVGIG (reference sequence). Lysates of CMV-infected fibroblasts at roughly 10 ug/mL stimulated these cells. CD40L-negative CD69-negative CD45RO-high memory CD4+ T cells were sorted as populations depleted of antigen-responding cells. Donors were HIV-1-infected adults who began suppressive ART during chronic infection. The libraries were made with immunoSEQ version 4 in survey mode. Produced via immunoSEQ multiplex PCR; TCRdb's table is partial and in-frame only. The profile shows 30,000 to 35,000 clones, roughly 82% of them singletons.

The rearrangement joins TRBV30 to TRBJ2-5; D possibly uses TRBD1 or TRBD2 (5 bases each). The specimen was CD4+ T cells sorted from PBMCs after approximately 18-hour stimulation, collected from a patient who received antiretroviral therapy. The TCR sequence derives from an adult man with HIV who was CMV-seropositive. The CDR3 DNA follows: TGTGCCTGGAGTATTTCTTCCGGGGCCCAAGGGACCCAGTACTTC. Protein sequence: CAWSISSGAQGTQYF.